Listed below are T cell receptor beta chains from one sample, sequenced in a study of patients and donors after allogeneic stem cell transplantation. TCRdb re-called the RT-PCR reads with MiXCR, one entry per CDR3 protein. Among some 200,000 distinct CDR3 sequences, approximately 41% were seen once, and the ten largest hold 33%. Sequencing was carried out using blood, either unsorted or a sorted T cell fraction (not recorded which). These receptors all stem from a human donor who was either an allogeneic HSCT recipient or a stem cell or donor lymphocyte infusion donor (not recorded which). It is not recorded whose cells these are; they may come from a transplant donor. CDR3s include the opening cysteine and the closing phenylalanine or tryptophan. The order of the fields is D gene, clone size, J gene, V gene, CDR3 DNA, CDR3 protein. The D gene is left open where the match is weak. Where a row states a size, it is once, few, many or the class of an expanded clone; other rows omit it.

d_call: .; clone_size: .; j_call: TRBJ2-3; v_call: TRBV7-2; cdr3_nt: TGTGCCAGCAGCTCGAGACGGGGGACGCAGTATTTT; cdr3_aa: CASSSRRGTQYF
d_call: .; clone_size: few; j_call: TRBJ1-2; v_call: TRBV6-2/TRBV6-3; cdr3_nt: TGTGCCAGCACCCGAGAAACTAACTATGGCTACACCTTC; cdr3_aa: CASTRETNYGYTF
d_call: .; clone_size: many; j_call: TRBJ1-1; v_call: TRBV12-3/TRBV12-4; cdr3_nt: TGTGCCAGCAGTTTGAGGGTAACTGAAGCTTTCTTT; cdr3_aa: CASSLRVTEAFF
d_call: TRBD1; clone_size: few; j_call: TRBJ1-4; v_call: TRBV7-9; cdr3_nt: TGTGCCAGCAGCTCCGGGGACAGGGGGCGGACTAATGAAAAACTGTTTTTT; cdr3_aa: CASSSGDRGRTNEKLFF
d_call: .; clone_size: few; j_call: TRBJ1-1; v_call: TRBV27; cdr3_nt: TGTGCCAGCAGTTTATGGGCAGGGGTGGGTACTGAAGCTTTCTTT; cdr3_aa: CASSLWAGVGTEAFF
d_call: .; clone_size: many; j_call: TRBJ2-3; v_call: TRBV4-3; cdr3_nt: TGCGCCAGCAGGGGGGGGCATCTTGGGGCAGATACGCAGTATTTT; cdr3_aa: CASRGGHLGADTQYF
d_call: .; clone_size: few; j_call: TRBJ1-1; v_call: TRBV29-1; cdr3_nt: TGCAGCGTTGTGAGGCAGGGGAACACTGAAGCTTTCTTT; cdr3_aa: CSVVRQGNTEAFF
d_call: TRBD1; clone_size: .; j_call: TRBJ2-3; v_call: TRBV6-5; cdr3_nt: TGTGCCAGCAGCTCCGGACAGGGTCGGGATACGCAGTATTTT; cdr3_aa: CASSSGQGRDTQYF
d_call: .; clone_size: .; j_call: TRBJ1-2; v_call: TRBV2; cdr3_nt: TGTGCCAGCAGTGAACTGGTCAGACCGAGAGATAACTATGGCTACACCTTC; cdr3_aa: CASSELVRPRDNYGYTF
d_call: TRBD1; clone_size: .; j_call: TRBJ2-3; v_call: TRBV2; cdr3_nt: TGTGCCAGGAGGACAGGTCCCACAGATACGCAGTATTTT; cdr3_aa: CARRTGPTDTQYF
d_call: .; clone_size: .; j_call: TRBJ2-7; v_call: TRBV9; cdr3_nt: TGTGCCAGCAGCGCAACGAATGACCACGAGCAGTACTTC; cdr3_aa: CASSATNDHEQYF
d_call: .; clone_size: .; j_call: TRBJ1-4; v_call: TRBV9; cdr3_nt: TGTGCCAGCAGCGTCGATACGTCAGAAAAACTGTTTTTT; cdr3_aa: CASSVDTSEKLFF
d_call: TRBD2; clone_size: .; j_call: TRBJ2-3; v_call: TRBV20-1; cdr3_nt: TGCAGTGCTAGTGCTAGCGGGAGGGCCGGATTAGCAGATACGCAGTATTTT; cdr3_aa: CSASASGRAGLADTQYF
d_call: .; clone_size: few; j_call: TRBJ2-2; v_call: TRBV12-3/TRBV12-4; cdr3_nt: TGTGCCAGCACCCCCCCGGGAGTATTAGGCACCGGGGAGCTGTTTTTT; cdr3_aa: CASTPPGVLGTGELFF
d_call: TRBD2; clone_size: .; j_call: TRBJ2-1; v_call: TRBV20-1; cdr3_nt: TGCAGTGTCCCCCCGGCTAGCGGGACCAACAATGAGCAGTTCTTC; cdr3_aa: CSVPPASGTNNEQFF
d_call: .; clone_size: .; j_call: TRBJ2-5; v_call: TRBV25-1; cdr3_nt: TGTGCCAGCAGTGACCTGGGGCGGGTAGAGACCCAGTACTTC; cdr3_aa: CASSDLGRVETQYF
d_call: .; clone_size: few; j_call: TRBJ2-1; v_call: TRBV27; cdr3_nt: TGTGCCAGCAGTTTATTGGCGGGACCGTCCTACAATGAGCAGTTCTTC; cdr3_aa: CASSLLAGPSYNEQFF
d_call: TRBD1; clone_size: .; j_call: TRBJ1-5; v_call: TRBV24-1; cdr3_nt: TGTGCCACCAGTGATCCCCGGGACAGGGCAGGCTCTCCGAATCAGCCCCAGCATTTT; cdr3_aa: CATSDPRDRAGSPNQPQHF
d_call: .; clone_size: few; j_call: TRBJ1-1; v_call: TRBV5-1; cdr3_nt: TGCGCCAGCAGCCCCGCCGCTTTTTCGAGCGTTATGAACACTGAAGCTTTCTTT; cdr3_aa: CASSPAAFSSVMNTEAFF
d_call: .; clone_size: .; j_call: TRBJ2-7; v_call: TRBV27; cdr3_nt: TGTGCCAGCAGTTTGTTCAGCGGATCTCCCTCCTACGAGCAGTACTTC; cdr3_aa: CASSLFSGSPSYEQYF
d_call: TRBD2; clone_size: .; j_call: TRBJ2-7; v_call: TRBV6-5; cdr3_nt: TGTGCCAGCAGTTCCGGGACTAGCGTGACACGCTCCTACGAGCAGTACTTC; cdr3_aa: CASSSGTSVTRSYEQYF
d_call: .; clone_size: few; j_call: TRBJ1-2; v_call: TRBV9; cdr3_nt: TGTGCCAGCAGCGCAGAGCCCTATGGCTACACCTTC; cdr3_aa: CASSAEPYGYTF
d_call: TRBD2; clone_size: .; j_call: TRBJ2-1; v_call: TRBV7-3; cdr3_nt: TGTGCCAGCAGCAAAGCGGGGGCACCCAATGAGCAGTTCTTC; cdr3_aa: CASSKAGAPNEQFF
d_call: .; clone_size: few; j_call: TRBJ1-5; v_call: TRBV28; cdr3_nt: TGTGCCAGCAGTTTATACGACAGGTTCAATCAGCCCCAGCATTTT; cdr3_aa: CASSLYDRFNQPQHF
d_call: .; clone_size: .; j_call: TRBJ2-5; v_call: TRBV12-3/TRBV12-4; cdr3_nt: TGTGCCAGCAGCCCGGATGAGGTGGAGACCCAGTACTTC; cdr3_aa: CASSPDEVETQYF
d_call: TRBD2; clone_size: .; j_call: TRBJ2-7; v_call: TRBV7-2; cdr3_nt: TGTGCCAGCAGCCCTAGCGGGGCCTACGAGCAGTACTTC; cdr3_aa: CASSPSGAYEQYF
d_call: .; clone_size: .; j_call: TRBJ1-3; v_call: TRBV28; cdr3_nt: TGTGCCAGCAGGTTAGATCCGTCTGGAAACACCATATATTTT; cdr3_aa: CASRLDPSGNTIYF
d_call: .; clone_size: .; j_call: TRBJ1-6; v_call: TRBV6-6; cdr3_nt: TGTGCCAGCAGAGATGTGGGACTTAGGGATTCACCCCTCCACTTT; cdr3_aa: CASRDVGLRDSPLHF
d_call: .; clone_size: once; j_call: TRBJ2-7; v_call: TRBV6-2/TRBV6-3; cdr3_nt: TGTGCCAGCAGTTACTCGAATCCGAGCTACGAGCAGTACTTC; cdr3_aa: CASSYSNPSYEQYF
d_call: .; clone_size: .; j_call: TRBJ2-7; v_call: TRBV12-3/TRBV12-4; cdr3_nt: TGTGCCAGCAGTTTAGTAGTGGTGACCTACGAGCAGTACTTC; cdr3_aa: CASSLVVVTYEQYF
d_call: TRBD1; clone_size: .; j_call: TRBJ2-7; v_call: TRBV4-3; cdr3_nt: TGCGCCAGCAGCCACCGACAGGGGATATACTACGAGCAGTACTTC; cdr3_aa: CASSHRQGIYYEQYF
d_call: .; clone_size: .; j_call: TRBJ2-1; v_call: TRBV4-2; cdr3_nt: TGTGCCAGCAGCACCCGGGACTTAGTAGTCGATGAGCAGTTCTTC; cdr3_aa: CASSTRDLVVDEQFF
d_call: .; clone_size: .; j_call: TRBJ2-7; v_call: TRBV7-9; cdr3_nt: TGTGCCAGCAGCACCGCTGCCGGCGCGAGCTACGAGCAGTACTTC; cdr3_aa: CASSTAAGASYEQYF
d_call: TRBD2; clone_size: .; j_call: TRBJ2-7; v_call: TRBV4-3; cdr3_nt: TGCGCCAGCAGCCAAGATCTGGCGGGAGTTATCTACGAGCAGTACTTC; cdr3_aa: CASSQDLAGVIYEQYF
d_call: .; clone_size: .; j_call: TRBJ2-5; v_call: TRBV18; cdr3_nt: TGTGCCAGCTCACCAACGACAGAGGGGGAGACCCAGTACTTC; cdr3_aa: CASSPTTEGETQYF
d_call: .; clone_size: .; j_call: TRBJ2-7; v_call: TRBV7-9; cdr3_nt: TGTGCCAGCACCCTTCCCGACGACCCTAACCTTTACGAGCAGTACTTC; cdr3_aa: CASTLPDDPNLYEQYF
d_call: TRBD1; clone_size: .; j_call: TRBJ1-2; v_call: TRBV7-8; cdr3_nt: TGTGCCAGCAGCTTAGCGTTCGGGACAGGGGGACATGGCTACACCTTC; cdr3_aa: CASSLAFGTGGHGYTF
d_call: .; clone_size: .; j_call: TRBJ2-1; v_call: TRBV12-3/TRBV12-4; cdr3_nt: TGTGCCAGCAGTTCGGGACTTCCGGACAATGAGCAGTTCTTC; cdr3_aa: CASSSGLPDNEQFF
d_call: .; clone_size: few; j_call: TRBJ2-2; v_call: TRBV20-1; cdr3_nt: TGCCTAGGTCCGGGGACACCGACCGGGGAGCTGTTTTTT; cdr3_aa: CLGPGTPTGELFF
d_call: .; clone_size: .; j_call: TRBJ2-7; v_call: TRBV28; cdr3_nt: TGTGCCAGCAGTTTAAAACCAGTCAGCTCCTACGAGCAGTACTTC; cdr3_aa: CASSLKPVSSYEQYF
d_call: TRBD1; clone_size: .; j_call: TRBJ2-1; v_call: TRBV3-1; cdr3_nt: TGTGCCAGCAGCCAAGATATGACAGGGGTGGATGAGCAGTTCTTC; cdr3_aa: CASSQDMTGVDEQFF